These T cell receptor beta chains were read from a single sample in a study of blood T cell repertoires in COVID-19. This table comes from immunoSEQ multiplex PCR, and its TCRdb copy is limited to in-frame clones, with some not included. The sample includes hundreds of thousands of clones, roughly three quarters of them seen just once. The sequenced sample consisted of peripheral blood. These receptors were taken from a woman in her forties with active or convalescent COVID-19. CDR3s include the opening cysteine and the closing phenylalanine or tryptophan. A D gene is named only where the DNA matches it firmly. Where a row states a size, it is once, few, many or the class of an expanded clone; other rows omit it.

CDR3nt,CDR3aa,abundance,j_gene,d_gene,v_gene
TGTGCCAGCTCACCTGGGCCGGGGATCAATCAGCCCCAGCATTTT,CASSPGPGINQPQHF,.,TRBJ1-5,.,TRBV18
TGTGCCTGGAGTTCTCCTTTGGGGTCGGACTTAGATACGCAGTATTTT,CAWSSPLGSDLDTQYF,.,TRBJ2-3,.,TRBV30
TGCAGCGTTGCTTATCAGCGGGGTGTCGTCAATACGCAGTATTTT,CSVAYQRGVVNTQYF,.,TRBJ2-3,TRBD2,TRBV29-1
TGTGCCAGCAGCTTAACAGTTCCCACCGGGGAGCTGTTTTTT,CASSLTVPTGELFF,.,TRBJ2-2,.,TRBV7-9
TGCGCCAGCAGCCAAGGGGACAGGGTCCGTCGTGGTTCACCCCTCCACTTT,CASSQGDRVRRGSPLHF,.,TRBJ1-6,TRBD1,TRBV4-1
TGTGCCAGCAGCGGGGGGTATGGCTACACCTTC,CASSGGYGYTF,.,TRBJ1-2,.,TRBV28
TGTGCCAGCAGTGAAGACGATGCGGGGCTAAGGGATGAGCAGTTCTTC,CASSEDDAGLRDEQFF,.,TRBJ2-1,.,TRBV6-1
TGTGCCAGCTCGACTAGCGGGGGGTGGTACGAGCAGTACTTC,CASSTSGGWYEQYF,once,TRBJ2-7,TRBD2,TRBV18
TGTGCCAGCAGCACGACCCCGCCCGATAGCGGTGAGCAGTTCTTC,CASSTTPPDSGEQFF,.,TRBJ2-1,.,TRBV2
TGTGTCAGAAGCTTAACCAGGGATTGCCCCTATAATTCACCCCTCCACTTT,CVRSLTRDCPYNSPLHF,.,TRBJ1-6,.,TRBV7-5
TGCGCCAGCAGTGAGACGCGTGAAAAACTGTTTTTT,CASSETREKLFF,.,TRBJ1-4,.,TRBV10-2
TGTGCCAGCAGCCCTCGACTAGCAGCAGATACGCAGTATTTT,CASSPRLAADTQYF,.,TRBJ2-3,TRBD2,TRBV9
TGTGCCAGCAGCTTTCGAGGGGGGGCGGACACCGGGGAGCTGTTTTTT,CASSFRGGADTGELFF,once,TRBJ2-2,.,TRBV5-5
TGTGCCATCAGTGAGTCGATAGGGGGACAGCGGACTGAAGCTTTCTTT,CAISESIGGQRTEAFF,.,TRBJ1-1,TRBD1,TRBV10-3
TGTGCCAGCAGCCAGACAGGGCCTACTAATGAAAAACTGTTTTTT,CASSQTGPTNEKLFF,few,TRBJ1-4,TRBD1,TRBV3-1/TRBV3-2
TGTGCCAGCAGCCTTACAGGGGGTGGGGGAAACACCATATATTTT,CASSLTGGGGNTIYF,few,TRBJ1-3,TRBD1,TRBV7-2
TGTGCCAGCAGTTACTCGTCGCAGGGGTCAGGTGAGCAGTTCTTC,CASSYSSQGSGEQFF,.,TRBJ2-1,.,TRBV6-5
TGTGCCAGCAGCCCCGGACTAGCGGGGGGACAAGAGACCCAGTACTTC,CASSPGLAGGQETQYF,.,TRBJ2-5,TRBD2,TRBV14
TGTGCCAGCAGATACAGGAATAATGGCTACACCTTC,CASRYRNNGYTF,few,TRBJ1-2,.,TRBV12-3/TRBV12-4
TGTGCCAGCAGGGGCGGACAGGGAGGAAAGTTCTTC,CASRGGQGGKFF,.,TRBJ2-1,TRBD1,TRBV2
TGTGCCAGCACCATACCGGGACAGTCCTATGGCTACACCTTC,CASTIPGQSYGYTF,few,TRBJ1-2,TRBD1,TRBV28
TGTGCCAGCAGTGAAGGGGGAAAAGGGAGTGAAAAACTGTTTTTT,CASSEGGKGSEKLFF,.,TRBJ1-4,.,TRBV2